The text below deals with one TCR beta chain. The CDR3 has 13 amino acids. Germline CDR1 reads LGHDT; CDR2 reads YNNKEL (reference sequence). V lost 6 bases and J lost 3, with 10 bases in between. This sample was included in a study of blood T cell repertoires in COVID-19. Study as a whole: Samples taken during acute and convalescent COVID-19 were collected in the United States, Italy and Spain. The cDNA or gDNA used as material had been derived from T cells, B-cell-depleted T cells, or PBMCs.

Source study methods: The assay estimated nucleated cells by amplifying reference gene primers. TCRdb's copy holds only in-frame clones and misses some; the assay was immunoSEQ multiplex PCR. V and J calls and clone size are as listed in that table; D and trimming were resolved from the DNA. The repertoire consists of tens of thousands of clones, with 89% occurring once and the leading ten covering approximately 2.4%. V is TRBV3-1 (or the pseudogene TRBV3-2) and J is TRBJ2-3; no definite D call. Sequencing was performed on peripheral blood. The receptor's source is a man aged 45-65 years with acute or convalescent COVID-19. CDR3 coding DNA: TGTGCCAGCAGTCACCAGGCGACAGATACGCAGTATTTT. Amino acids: CASSHQATDTQYF.